This T cell receptor (beta chain) was captured by sequencing in a study of blood T cell repertoires in COVID-19. Overall study context: PBMCs, B-cell-depleted T cells, or T cells provided the cDNA or gDNA that made up the material.

This clone was found once. As processed by the authors: Amplification of reference gene primers provided the estimated nucleated cell counts. Clones were sequenced by immunoSEQ multiplex PCR, and TCRdb holds only the in-frame ones, with some missing. That table gives V, J and clone size, and the DNA gave D and trimming. The sample has about 250,000 clones, about 89% seen once; the top ten hold roughly 8.3%. Everyone who took part was about 18 to 90 years old, and they came from 24 US areas. Cohorts were based on clinical histories the participants reported. CDR1 is LGHDT, CDR2 YNNKEL, per germline (reference sequence). The CDR3 spans 16 residues. V was clipped by 1 base and J by 7 bases; unmatched bases: 9.

The specimen sequenced was PBMCs or T cells enriched from blood (not recorded which). The receptor was derived from a man aged 40-49 years who had recovered from COVID-19. The V and J genes are TRBV3-1 (or the pseudogene TRBV3-2) and TRBJ2-5; 10 bases are a match to TRBD2. This CDR3 is CASSQVGSGGPRTQYF. DNA for the CDR3: TGTGCCAGCAGCCAAGTCGGTAGCGGGGGGCCAAGGACCCAGTACTTC.